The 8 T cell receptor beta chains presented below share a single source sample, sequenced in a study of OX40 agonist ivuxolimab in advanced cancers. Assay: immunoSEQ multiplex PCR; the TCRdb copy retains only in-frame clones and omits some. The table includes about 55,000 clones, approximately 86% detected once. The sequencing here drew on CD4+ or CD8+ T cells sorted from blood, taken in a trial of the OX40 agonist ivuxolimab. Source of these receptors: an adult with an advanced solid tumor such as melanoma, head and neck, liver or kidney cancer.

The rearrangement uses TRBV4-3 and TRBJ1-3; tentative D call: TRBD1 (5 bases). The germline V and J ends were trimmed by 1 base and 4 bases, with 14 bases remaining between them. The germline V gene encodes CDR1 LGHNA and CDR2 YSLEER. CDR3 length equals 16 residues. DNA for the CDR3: TGCGCCAGCAGCCAAGGTGGGGCAGAAAAAGGAAACACCATATATTTT. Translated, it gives CASSQGGAEKGNTIYF.

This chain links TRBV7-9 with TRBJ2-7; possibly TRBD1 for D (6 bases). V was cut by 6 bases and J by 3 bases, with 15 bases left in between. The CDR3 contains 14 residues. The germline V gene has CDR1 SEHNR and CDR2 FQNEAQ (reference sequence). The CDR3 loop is CASSEDRGIYEQYF. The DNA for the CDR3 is TGTGCCAGCAGTGAGGACAGAGGAATCTACGAGCAGTACTTC.

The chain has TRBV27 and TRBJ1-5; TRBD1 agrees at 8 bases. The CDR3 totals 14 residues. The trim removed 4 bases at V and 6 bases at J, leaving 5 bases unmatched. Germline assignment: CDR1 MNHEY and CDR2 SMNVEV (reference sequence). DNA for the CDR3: TGTGCCAGCAGTTCCCAGGGGGCGGCTCAGCCCCAGCATTTT. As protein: CASSSQGAAQPQHF.

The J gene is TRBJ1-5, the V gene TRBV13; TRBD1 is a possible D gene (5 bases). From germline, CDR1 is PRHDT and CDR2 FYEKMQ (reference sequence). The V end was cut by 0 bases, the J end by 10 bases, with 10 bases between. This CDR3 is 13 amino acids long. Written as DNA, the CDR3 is TGTGCCAGCAGCTTAGGGCCGGGGCCTCCCCAGCATTTT. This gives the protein CASSLGPGPPQHF.

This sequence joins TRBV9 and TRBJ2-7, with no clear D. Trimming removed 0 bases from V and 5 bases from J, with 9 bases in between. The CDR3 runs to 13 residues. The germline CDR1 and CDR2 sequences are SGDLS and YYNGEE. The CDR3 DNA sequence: TGTGCCAGCAGCGTAGGTGGAATCGACGAGCAGTACTTC. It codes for CASSVGGIDEQYF.

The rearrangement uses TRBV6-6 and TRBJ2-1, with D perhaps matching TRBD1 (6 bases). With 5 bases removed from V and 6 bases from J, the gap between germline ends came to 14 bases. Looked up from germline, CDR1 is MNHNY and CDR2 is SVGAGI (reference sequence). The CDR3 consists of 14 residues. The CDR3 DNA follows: TGTGCCAGCAGTCTCACGACAGGATCCAATGAGCAGTTCTTC. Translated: CASSLTTGSNEQFF.

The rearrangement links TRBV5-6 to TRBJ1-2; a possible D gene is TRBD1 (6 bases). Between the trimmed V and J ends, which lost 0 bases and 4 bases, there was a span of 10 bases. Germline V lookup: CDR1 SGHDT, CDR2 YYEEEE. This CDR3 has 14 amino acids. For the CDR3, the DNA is TGTGCCAGCAGCTTGGGCAGGGGTTCCTATGGCTACACCTTC. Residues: CASSLGRGSYGYTF.

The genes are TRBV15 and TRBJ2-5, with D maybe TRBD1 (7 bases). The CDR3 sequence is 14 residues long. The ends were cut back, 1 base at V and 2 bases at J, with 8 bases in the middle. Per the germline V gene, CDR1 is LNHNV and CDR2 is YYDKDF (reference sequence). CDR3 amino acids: CATSRAGGQETQYF. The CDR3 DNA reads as TGTGCCACCAGCAGAGCAGGGGGGCAAGAGACCCAGTACTTC.